One sample yielded the 5 T cell receptor beta chains listed below, sequenced in a study of T cell responses to AZD1222 COVID-19 vaccine. This table comes from immunoSEQ multiplex PCR, and its TCRdb copy is limited to in-frame clones, with some not included. The data contain 20,000 to 30,000 clones, 86% of them singletons. The sequenced sample was peripheral blood, obtained 28 days after the second AZD1222 dose. These receptors came from an adult who received the AZD1222 COVID-19 vaccine.

The gene calls are TRBV5-6 and TRBJ1-5; 11 nucleotides align to TRBD1. Germline loops: CDR1 SGHDT, CDR2 YYEEEE. The trim removed 4 bases at V and 6 bases at J, leaving 6 bases unmatched. CDR3 length: 15 amino acids. CDR3 amino acids: CASSRDRGYGQPQHF. CDR3 bases: TGTGCCAGCAGCAGGGACAGGGGGTATGGTCAGCCCCAGCATTTT.

This chain links TRBV9 with TRBJ2-3; tentative D call: TRBD1 (5 bases). CDR3 length: 13 residues. Germline V gene data show CDR1 as SGDLS and CDR2 as YYNGEE. Trimming shortened V by 1 base and J by 3 bases, and 6 bases separated the two germline ends. CDR3 sequence: CASSVKGTDTQYF. CDR3 nucleotides: TGTGCCAGCAGCGTAAAGGGGACAGATACGCAGTATTTT.

The chain links TRBV30 to TRBJ1-5, with D unclear. V lost 0 bases and J lost 2, with 5 bases in between. Germline values: CDR1 GTSNPN, CDR2 SVGIG (reference sequence). This CDR3 is built from 13 residues. In nucleotides, the CDR3 is TGTGCCTGGAGTGTACGGGGCAATCAGCCCCAGCATTTT. Translation gives CAWSVRGNQPQHF.

The rearrangement uses TRBV7-2 and TRBJ1-2, with D perhaps matching TRBD1 (6 bases). V was shortened by 1 base and J by 5 bases, with 11 bases between the two germline ends. The CDR3 is 14 amino acids. CDR1 SGHTA and CDR2 FQGNSA come from the germline V gene. The CDR3 coding sequence is TGTGCCAGCAGCTTAGAGGGGGATTGGTATGGCTACACCTTC. It encodes CASSLEGDWYGYTF.

The chain has TRBV7-9 and TRBJ2-1; D may be TRBD1 (5 bases). The CDR3 has 13 residues. Between the trimmed V and J ends, which lost 2 bases and 15 bases, there was a span of 17 bases. Germline CDR1 and CDR2: SEHNR and FQNEAQ (reference sequence). The CDR3 spells CASSLMIPTGPFF. The CDR3 nucleotides read TGTGCCAGCAGCTTAATGATTCCTACAGGCCCGTTCTTC.